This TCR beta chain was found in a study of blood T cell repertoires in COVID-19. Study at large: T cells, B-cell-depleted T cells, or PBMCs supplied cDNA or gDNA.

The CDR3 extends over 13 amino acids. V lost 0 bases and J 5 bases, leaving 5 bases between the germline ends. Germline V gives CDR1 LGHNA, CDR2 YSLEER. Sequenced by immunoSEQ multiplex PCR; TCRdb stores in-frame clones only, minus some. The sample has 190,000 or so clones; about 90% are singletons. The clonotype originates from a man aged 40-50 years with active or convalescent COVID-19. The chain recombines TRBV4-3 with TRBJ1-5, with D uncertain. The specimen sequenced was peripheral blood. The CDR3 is CASSQDEDQPQHF. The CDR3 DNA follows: TGCGCCAGCAGCCAAGACGAGGATCAGCCCCAGCATTTT.